This T cell receptor beta chain is from a study of T cell changes during pregnancy in multiple sclerosis. Germline V lookup: CDR1 SGDLS, CDR2 YYNGEE. The CDR3 contains 15 residues. V dropped 0 bases and J dropped 2 bases, with 10 bases sitting between them. Profiling relied on immunoSEQ multiplex PCR, and the TCRdb table lists in-frame clones only, not all of them. The repertoire consists of about 76,000 clones, with roughly 94% occurring once and the leading ten covering approximately 0.58%. Sequenced material: peripheral blood, taken in the third trimester of pregnancy. This TCR was sampled from a female donor with multiple sclerosis, enrolled in a pregnancy study. This chain links TRBV9 with TRBJ2-3; a possible D gene is TRBD2 (6 bases). The CDR3 DNA reads TGTGCCAGCAGCGTAGAGTGGGGGGACACAGATACGCAGTATTTT. Residues: CASSVEWGDTDTQYF.